Sequencing of this T cell receptor beta chain was carried out in a study of a mutant IDH1 vaccine in newly diagnosed glioma. Germline V lookup: CDR1 SNHLY, CDR2 FYNNEI. The CDR3 sequence is 14 residues long. Trimming pared 6 bases from V and 7 bases from J, leaving 18 bases between. Sequenced by immunoSEQ multiplex PCR; TCRdb stores in-frame clones only, minus some. Here the sample spans some 25,000 clones, around 77% being singletons. The time point denotes: week 11, during vaccination. With topical imiquimod, each dose of the vaccine consisted of 300 ug of mutant IDH1 20-mer peptide. To note about this clone: Its antigen is not identified.

The chain joins TRBV2 to TRBJ1-1; D might be TRBD1 (5 bases). The source is a woman between 18 and 29 years old with glioma. The sample in question was PBMCs, obtained from a glioma patient whose treatment included an IDH1 peptide vaccine. Here the CDR3 reads CASSIGTVLHEAFF. The CDR3 nucleotides are TGTGCCAGCAGCATAGGGACGGTCCTACATGAAGCTTTCTTT.